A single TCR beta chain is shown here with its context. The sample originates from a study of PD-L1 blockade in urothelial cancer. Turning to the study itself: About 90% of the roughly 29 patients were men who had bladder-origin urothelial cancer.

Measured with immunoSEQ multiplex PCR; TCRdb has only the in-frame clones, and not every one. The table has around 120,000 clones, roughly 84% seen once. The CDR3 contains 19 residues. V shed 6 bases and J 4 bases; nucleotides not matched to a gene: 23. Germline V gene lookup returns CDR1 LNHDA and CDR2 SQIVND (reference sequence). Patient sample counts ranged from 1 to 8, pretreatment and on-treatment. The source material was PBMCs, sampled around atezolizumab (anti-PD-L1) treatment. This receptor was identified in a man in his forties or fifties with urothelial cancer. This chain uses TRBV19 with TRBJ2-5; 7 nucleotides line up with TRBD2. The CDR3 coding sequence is TGTGCCAGTAGCCCGGCATTTCCTGGGAGGGCGAAGGGTCGAGAGACCCAGTACTTC. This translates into CASSPAFPGRAKGRETQYF.